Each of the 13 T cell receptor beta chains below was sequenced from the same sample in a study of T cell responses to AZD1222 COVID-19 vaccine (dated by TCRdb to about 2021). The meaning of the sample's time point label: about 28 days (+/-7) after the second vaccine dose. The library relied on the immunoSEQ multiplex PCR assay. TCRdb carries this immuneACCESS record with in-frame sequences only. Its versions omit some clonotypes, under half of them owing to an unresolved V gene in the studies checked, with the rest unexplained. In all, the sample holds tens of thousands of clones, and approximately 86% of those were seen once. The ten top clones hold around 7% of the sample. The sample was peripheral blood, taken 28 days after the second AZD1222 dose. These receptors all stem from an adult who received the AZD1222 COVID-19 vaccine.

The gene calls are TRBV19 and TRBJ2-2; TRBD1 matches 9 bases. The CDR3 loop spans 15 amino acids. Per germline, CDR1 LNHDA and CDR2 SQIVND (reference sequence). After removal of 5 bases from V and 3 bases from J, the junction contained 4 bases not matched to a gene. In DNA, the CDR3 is TGTGCCAGTAGTTTACAGGGGGCGTACACCGGGGAGCTGTTTTTT. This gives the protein CASSLQGAYTGELFF.

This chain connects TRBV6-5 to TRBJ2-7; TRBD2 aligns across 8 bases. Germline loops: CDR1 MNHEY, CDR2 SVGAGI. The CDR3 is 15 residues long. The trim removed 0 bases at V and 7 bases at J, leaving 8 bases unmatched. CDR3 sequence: CASSYSGRGEREQYF. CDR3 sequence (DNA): TGTGCCAGCAGTTACTCGGGGCGGGGGGAAAGAGAGCAGTACTTC.

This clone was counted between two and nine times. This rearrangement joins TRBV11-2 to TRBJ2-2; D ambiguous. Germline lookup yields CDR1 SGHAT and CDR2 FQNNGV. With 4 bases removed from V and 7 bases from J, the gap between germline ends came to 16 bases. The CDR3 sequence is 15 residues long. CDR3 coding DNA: TGTGCCAGCAGCTCCAAGTGGGCATCCGGCGGGGAGCTGTTTTTT. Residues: CASSSKWASGGELFF. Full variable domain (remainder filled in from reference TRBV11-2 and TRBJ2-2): EAGVAQSPRYKIIEKRQSVAFWCNPISGHATLYWYQQILGQGPKLLIQFQNNGVVDDSQLPKDRFSAERLKGVDSTLKIQPAKLEDSAVYLCASSSKWASGGELFFGEGSRLTVL.

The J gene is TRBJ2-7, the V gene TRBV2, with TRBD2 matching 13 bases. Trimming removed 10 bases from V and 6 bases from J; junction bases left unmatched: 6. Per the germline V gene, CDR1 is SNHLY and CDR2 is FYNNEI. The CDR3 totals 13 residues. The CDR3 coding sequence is TGTGCCAATGCCGGGACTAGCGGGACCGAGCAGTACTTC. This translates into CANAGTSGTEQYF. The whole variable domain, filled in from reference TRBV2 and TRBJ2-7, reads EPEVTQTPSHQVTQMGQEVILRCVPISNHLYFYWYRQILGQKVEFLVSFYNNEISEKSEIFDDQFSVERPDGSNFTLKIRSTKLEDSAMYFCANAGTSGTEQYFGPGTRLTVT.

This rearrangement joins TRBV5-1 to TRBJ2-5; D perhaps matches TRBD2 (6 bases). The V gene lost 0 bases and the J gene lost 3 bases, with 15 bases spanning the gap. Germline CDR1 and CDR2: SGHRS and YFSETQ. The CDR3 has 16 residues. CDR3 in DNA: TGCGCCAGCAGCTTGGTGGTGGGAGGTCTCGAAGAGACCCAGTACTTC. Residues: CASSLVVGGLEETQYF.

CDR3 in amino acids: CASSLGSVRDPYGYTF. The CDR3 region has the DNA TGCGCCAGCAGCTTGGGGTCCGTCCGAGATCCGTATGGCTACACCTTC. The chain links TRBV5-1 to TRBJ1-2; D unclear. Germline V gene sequence: CDR1 SGHRS, CDR2 YFSETQ. CDR3 length equals 16 residues. V shed 0 bases and J shed 5 bases, with 17 bases lying between them. Full variable domain (rest looked up from reference TRBV5-1 and TRBJ1-2): KAGVTQTPRYLIKTRGQQVTLSCSPISGHRSVSWYQQTPGQGLQFLFEYFSETQRNKGNFPGRFSGRQFSNSRSEMNVSTLELGDSALYLCASSLGSVRDPYGYTFGSGTRLTVV.

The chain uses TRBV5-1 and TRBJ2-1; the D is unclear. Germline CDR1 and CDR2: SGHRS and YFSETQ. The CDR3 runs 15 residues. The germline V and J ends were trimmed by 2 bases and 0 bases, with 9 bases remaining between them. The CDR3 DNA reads TGCGCCAGCAGCTTTGGGGATAGCTCCTACAATGAGCAGTTCTTC. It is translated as CASSFGDSSYNEQFF.

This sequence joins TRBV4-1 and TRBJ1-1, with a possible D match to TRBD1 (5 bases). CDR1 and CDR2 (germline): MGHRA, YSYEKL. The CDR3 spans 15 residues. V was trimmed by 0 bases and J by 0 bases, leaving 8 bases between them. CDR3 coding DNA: TGCGCCAGCAGCCAAGAGGGGGGTATGAACACTGAAGCTTTCTTT. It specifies CASSQEGGMNTEAFF.

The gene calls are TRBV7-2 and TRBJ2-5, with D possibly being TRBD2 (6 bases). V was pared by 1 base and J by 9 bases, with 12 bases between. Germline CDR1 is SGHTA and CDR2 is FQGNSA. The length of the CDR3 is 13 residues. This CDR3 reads CASSLGFTGAQYF. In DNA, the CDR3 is TGTGCCAGCAGCTTAGGATTCACGGGGGCCCAGTACTTC.

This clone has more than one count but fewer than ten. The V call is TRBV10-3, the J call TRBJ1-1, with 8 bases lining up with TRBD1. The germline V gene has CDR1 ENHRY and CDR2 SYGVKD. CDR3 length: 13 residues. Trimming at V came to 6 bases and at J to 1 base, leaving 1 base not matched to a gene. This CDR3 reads CAISQGANTEAFF. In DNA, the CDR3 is TGTGCCATCAGCCAGGGGGCGAACACTGAAGCTTTCTTT.

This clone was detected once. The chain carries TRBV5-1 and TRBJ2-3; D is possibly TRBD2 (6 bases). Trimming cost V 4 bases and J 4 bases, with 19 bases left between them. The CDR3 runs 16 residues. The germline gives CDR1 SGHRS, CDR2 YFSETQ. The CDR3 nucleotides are TGCGCCAGCAGCCCTACTTTGACTAGGGAGCCAGATACGCAGTATTTT. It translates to CASSPTLTREPDTQYF. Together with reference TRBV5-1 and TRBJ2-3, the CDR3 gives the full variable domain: KAGVTQTPRYLIKTRGQQVTLSCSPISGHRSVSWYQQTPGQGLQFLFEYFSETQRNKGNFPGRFSGRQFSNSRSEMNVSTLELGDSALYLCASSPTLTREPDTQYFGPGTRLTVL.

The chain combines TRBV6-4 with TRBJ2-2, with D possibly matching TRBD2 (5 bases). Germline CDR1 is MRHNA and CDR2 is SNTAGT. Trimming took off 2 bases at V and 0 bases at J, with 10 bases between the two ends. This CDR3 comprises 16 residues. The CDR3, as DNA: TGTGCCAGCAGTGACGGGGAGTTATCGAACACCGGGGAGCTGTTTTTT. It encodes CASSDGELSNTGELFF.

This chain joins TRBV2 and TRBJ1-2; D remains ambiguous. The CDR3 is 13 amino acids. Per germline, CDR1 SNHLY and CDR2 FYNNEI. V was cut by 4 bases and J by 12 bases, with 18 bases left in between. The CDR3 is CASSGILGRVNTF. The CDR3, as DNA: TGTGCCAGCAGTGGCATCTTGGGAAGGGTCAACACCTTC.